The T cell receptor beta chain under discussion was sequenced for a study of T cell responses to AZD1222 COVID-19 vaccine. Study context: Second-dose recipients at about 4 or about 12 weeks were treated as one pooled group.

Overall study results and limits: Reports say nearly half of spike-specific TCRs go after unmutated variant regions. When two AZD1222 doses had been given, Spike-specific TCR breadth and depth rose. Baseline testing showed seropositivity in only a handful of AZD1222 recipients.

CDR3 size: 13 residues. V was clipped by 2 bases and J by 7 bases, with 11 bases between them. Germline CDR1 is SGHTA and CDR2 is FQGNSA. Profiled with immunoSEQ multiplex PCR; TCRdb holds only in-frame clones, not every one. The table has some 130,000 clones, more than 75% seen once. Comments on this clone: Its target is not known.

J is TRBJ1-2 and V is TRBV7-2; D unresolved. This receptor was identified in an adult in good health. This specimen consisted of peripheral blood, obtained on day 0 of AZD1222 vaccination. CDR3 DNA sequence: TGTGCCAGCAGCTTATCGACGGTGGGTGGCTACACCTTC. The encoded protein is CASSLSTVGGYTF.